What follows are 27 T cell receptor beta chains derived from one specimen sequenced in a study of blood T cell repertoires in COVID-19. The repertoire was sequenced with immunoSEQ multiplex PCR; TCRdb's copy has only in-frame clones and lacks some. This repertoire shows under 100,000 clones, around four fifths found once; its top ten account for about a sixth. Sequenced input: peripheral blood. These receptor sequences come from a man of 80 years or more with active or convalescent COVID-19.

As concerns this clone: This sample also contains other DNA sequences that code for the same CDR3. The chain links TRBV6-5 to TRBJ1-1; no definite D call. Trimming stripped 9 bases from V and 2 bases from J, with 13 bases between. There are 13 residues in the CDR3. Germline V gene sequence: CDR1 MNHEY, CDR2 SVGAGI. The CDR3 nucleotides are TGTGCCAGTAGTCCCCCAGAAAACACTGAAGCTTTCTTT. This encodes CASSPPENTEAFF.

The CDR3 spells CASSSPDRVGGYTF. The CDR3 nucleotides are TGTGCCAGCAGCTCGCCCGACAGGGTGGGTGGCTACACCTTC. V and J are TRBV5-4 and TRBJ1-2, with 7 bases matching TRBD1. Unmatched junction bases numbered 9, after V lost 3 bases and J lost 7 bases. Germline V gene lookup returns CDR1 SGHNT and CDR2 YYREEE (reference sequence). This CDR3 spans 14 amino acids.

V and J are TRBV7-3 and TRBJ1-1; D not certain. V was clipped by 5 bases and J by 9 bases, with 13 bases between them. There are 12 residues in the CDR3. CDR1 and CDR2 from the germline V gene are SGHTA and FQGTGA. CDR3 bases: TGTGCCAGCAGCCCGGACGGGGTGCAAGCTTTCTTT. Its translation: CASSPDGVQAFF.

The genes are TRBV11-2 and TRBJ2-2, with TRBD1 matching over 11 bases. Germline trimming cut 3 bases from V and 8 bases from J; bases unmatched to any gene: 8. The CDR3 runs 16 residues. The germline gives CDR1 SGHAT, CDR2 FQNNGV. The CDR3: CASSFERTGGFGELFF. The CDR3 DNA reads TGTGCCAGCAGCTTCGAGCGGACAGGGGGCTTTGGGGAGCTGTTTTTT.

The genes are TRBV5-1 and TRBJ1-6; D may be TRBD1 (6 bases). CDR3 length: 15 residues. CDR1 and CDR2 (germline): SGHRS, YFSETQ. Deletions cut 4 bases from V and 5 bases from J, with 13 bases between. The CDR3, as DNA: TGCGCCAGCAGCCTCCCGGCAGGGGATAATTCACCCCTCCACTTT. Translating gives CASSLPAGDNSPLHF.

As DNA, the CDR3 is TGTGCCATCGGGGCGGGATTGTCTGATAATTCACCCCTCCACTTT. It yields the protein CAIGAGLSDNSPLHF. V and J are TRBV7-9 and TRBJ1-6, with D possibly TRBD1 on 5 matching bases. The V gene's germline CDR1 is SEHNR and CDR2 FQNEAQ (reference sequence). CDR3 length: 15 amino acids. V was clipped by 10 bases and J by 5 bases, with 18 bases between them.

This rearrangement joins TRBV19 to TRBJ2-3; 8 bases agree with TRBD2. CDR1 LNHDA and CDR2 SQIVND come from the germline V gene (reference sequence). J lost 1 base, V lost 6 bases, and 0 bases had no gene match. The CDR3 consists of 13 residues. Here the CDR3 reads CASRRGGTDTQYF. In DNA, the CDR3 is TGTGCCAGTAGGCGGGGGGGCACAGATACGCAGTATTTT.

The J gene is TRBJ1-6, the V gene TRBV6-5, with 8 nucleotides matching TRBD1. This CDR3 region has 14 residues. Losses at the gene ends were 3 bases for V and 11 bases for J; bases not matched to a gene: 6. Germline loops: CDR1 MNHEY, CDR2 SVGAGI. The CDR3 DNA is TGTGCCAGCAGTTATCAGGGGGCTGCAGCACCCCTCCACTTT. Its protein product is CASSYQGAAAPLHF.

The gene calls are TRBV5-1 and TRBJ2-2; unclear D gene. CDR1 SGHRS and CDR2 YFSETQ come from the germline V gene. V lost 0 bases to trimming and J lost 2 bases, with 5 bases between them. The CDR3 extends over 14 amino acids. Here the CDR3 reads CASSLAQNTGELFF. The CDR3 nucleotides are TGCGCCAGCAGCTTGGCACAAAACACCGGGGAGCTGTTTTTT.

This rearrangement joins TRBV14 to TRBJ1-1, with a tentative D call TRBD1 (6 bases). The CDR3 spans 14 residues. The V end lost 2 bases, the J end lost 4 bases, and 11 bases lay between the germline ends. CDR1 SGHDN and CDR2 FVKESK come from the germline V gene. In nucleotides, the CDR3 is TGTGCCAGCAGCCAACAGGGGCAAAGCACTGAAGCTTTCTTT. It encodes CASSQQGQSTEAFF.

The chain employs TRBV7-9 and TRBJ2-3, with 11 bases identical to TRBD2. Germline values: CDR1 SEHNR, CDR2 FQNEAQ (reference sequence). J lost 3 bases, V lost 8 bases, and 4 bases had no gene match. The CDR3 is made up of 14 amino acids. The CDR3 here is CASGLAGGTDTQYF. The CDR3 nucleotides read TGTGCCAGCGGTCTAGCGGGAGGTACAGATACGCAGTATTTT.

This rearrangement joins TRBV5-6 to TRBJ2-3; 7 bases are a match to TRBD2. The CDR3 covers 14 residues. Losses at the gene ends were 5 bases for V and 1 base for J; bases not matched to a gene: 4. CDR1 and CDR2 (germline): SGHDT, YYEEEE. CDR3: CASRKRGRTDTQYF. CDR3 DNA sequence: TGTGCCAGCAGAAAGCGGGGACGCACAGATACGCAGTATTTT.

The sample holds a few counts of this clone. DNA for the CDR3: TGTGCCAGCAGCCAAGACAGGACTAATGAAAAACTGTTTTTT. Translated: CASSQDRTNEKLFF. This chain joins TRBV4-2 and TRBJ1-4, with D uncertain. The germline gives CDR1 LGHNA, CDR2 YNFKEQ. Trimming pared 0 bases from V and 2 bases from J, leaving 4 bases between. CDR3 length: 14 amino acids.

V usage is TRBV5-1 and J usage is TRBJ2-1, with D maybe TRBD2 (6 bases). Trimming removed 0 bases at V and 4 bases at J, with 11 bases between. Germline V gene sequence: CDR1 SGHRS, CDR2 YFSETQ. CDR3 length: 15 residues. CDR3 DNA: TGCGCCAGCAGCTTGGGACGGGAGCCTTACAATGAGCAGTTCTTC. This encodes CASSLGREPYNEQFF.

The CDR3 reads CASSQPVGTPNTEAFF. CDR3 nucleotides: TGTGCCAGTAGTCAGCCTGTGGGGACACCGAACACTGAAGCTTTCTTT. The chain is built from TRBV19 and TRBJ1-1, with D perhaps TRBD1 (6 bases). The CDR3 length is 16 residues. The germline V and J ends were trimmed by 5 bases and 1 base, with 17 bases remaining between them. Germline V gene lookup returns CDR1 LNHDA and CDR2 SQIVND (reference sequence).

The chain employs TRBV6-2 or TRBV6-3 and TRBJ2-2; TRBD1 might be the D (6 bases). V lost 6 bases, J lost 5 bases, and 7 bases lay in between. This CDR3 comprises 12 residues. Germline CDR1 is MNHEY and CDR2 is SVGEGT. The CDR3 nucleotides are TGTGCCAGCAGCGGGACAACCGGGGAGCTGTTTTTT. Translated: CASSGTTGELFF.

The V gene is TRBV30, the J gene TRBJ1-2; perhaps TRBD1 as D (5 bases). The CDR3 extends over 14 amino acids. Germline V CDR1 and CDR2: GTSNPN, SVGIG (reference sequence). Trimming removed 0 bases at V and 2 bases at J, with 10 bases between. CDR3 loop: CAWSVTGGNYGYTF. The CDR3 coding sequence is TGTGCCTGGAGTGTAACAGGCGGAAACTATGGCTACACCTTC.

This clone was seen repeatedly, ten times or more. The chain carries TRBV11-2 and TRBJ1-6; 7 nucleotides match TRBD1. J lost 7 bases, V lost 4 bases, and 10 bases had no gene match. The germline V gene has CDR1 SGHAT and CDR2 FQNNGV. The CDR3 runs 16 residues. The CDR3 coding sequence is TGTGCCAGCAGCTACATAACACAGGGGCCAAATTCACCCCTCCACTTT. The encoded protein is CASSYITQGPNSPLHF.

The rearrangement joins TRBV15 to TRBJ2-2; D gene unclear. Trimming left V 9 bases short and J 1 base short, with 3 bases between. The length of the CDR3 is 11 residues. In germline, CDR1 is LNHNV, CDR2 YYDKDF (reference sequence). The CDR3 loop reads CATQNTGELFF. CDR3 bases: TGTGCCACACAGAACACCGGGGAGCTGTTTTTT.

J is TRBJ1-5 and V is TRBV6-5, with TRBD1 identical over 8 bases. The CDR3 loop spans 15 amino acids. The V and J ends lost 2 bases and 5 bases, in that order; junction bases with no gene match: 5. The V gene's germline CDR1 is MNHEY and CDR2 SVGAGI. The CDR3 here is CASSYTTGDDQPQHF. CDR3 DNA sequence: TGTGCCAGCAGTTACACGACAGGGGACGATCAGCCCCAGCATTTT.

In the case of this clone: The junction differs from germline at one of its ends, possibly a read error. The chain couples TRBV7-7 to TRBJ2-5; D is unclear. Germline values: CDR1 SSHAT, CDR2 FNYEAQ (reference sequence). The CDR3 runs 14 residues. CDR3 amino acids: CASSLSGRRETQYF. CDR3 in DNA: TGTGCTAGCAGCTTAAGTGGAAGGCGGGAGACCCAGTACTTC. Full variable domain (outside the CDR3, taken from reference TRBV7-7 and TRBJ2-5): GAGVSQSPRYKVTKRGQDVTLRCDPISSHATLYWYQQALGQGPEFLTYFNYEAQPDKSGLPSDRFSAERPEGSISTLTIQRTEQRDSAMYRCASSLSGRRETQYFGPGTRLLVL.

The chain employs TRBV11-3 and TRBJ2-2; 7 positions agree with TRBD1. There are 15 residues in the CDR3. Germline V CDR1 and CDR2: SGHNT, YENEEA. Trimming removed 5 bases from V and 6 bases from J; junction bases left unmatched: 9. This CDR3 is CASSPLGQRAGELFF. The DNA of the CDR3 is TGTGCCAGCAGCCCGTTGGGACAGCGAGCCGGGGAGCTGTTTTTT.

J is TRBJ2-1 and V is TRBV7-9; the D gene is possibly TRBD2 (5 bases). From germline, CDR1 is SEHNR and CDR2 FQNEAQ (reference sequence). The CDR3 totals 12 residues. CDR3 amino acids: CAAPMGSGEQFF. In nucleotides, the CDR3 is TGTGCGGCTCCAATGGGGTCGGGGGAGCAGTTCTTC.

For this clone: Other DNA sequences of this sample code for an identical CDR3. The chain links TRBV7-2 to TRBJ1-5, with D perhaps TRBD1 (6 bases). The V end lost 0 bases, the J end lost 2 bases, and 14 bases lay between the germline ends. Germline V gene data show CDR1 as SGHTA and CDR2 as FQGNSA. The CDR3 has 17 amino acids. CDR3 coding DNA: TGTGCCAGCAGCTTAGCGCTGGGGGGGGCGGGCAATCAGCCCCAGCATTTT. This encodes CASSLALGGAGNQPQHF.

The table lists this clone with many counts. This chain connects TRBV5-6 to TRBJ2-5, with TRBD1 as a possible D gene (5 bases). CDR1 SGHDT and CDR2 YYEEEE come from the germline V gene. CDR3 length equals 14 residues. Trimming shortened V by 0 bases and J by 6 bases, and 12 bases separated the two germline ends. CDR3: CASSLVSGRQTQYF. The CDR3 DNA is TGTGCCAGCAGCTTGGTGTCAGGGCGGCAGACCCAGTACTTC.

The CDR3 sequence is CSVQGSEQFF. The CDR3 coding sequence is TGCAGTGTACAGGGTAGTGAGCAGTTCTTC. The chain couples TRBV20-1 to TRBJ2-1; D perhaps matches TRBD1 (6 bases). The CDR3 totals 10 residues. V was pared by 7 bases and J by 9 bases, with 10 bases between. The germline gives CDR1 DFQATT, CDR2 SNEGSKA (reference sequence).

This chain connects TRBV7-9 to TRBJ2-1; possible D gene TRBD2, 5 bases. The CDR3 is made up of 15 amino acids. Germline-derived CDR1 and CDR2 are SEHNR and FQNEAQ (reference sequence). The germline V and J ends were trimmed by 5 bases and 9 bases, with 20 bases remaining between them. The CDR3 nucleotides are TGTGCCAGCAGCCCAGTCGGTGCGGGCCGGGGTGAGCAGTTCTTC. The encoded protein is CASSPVGAGRGEQFF.